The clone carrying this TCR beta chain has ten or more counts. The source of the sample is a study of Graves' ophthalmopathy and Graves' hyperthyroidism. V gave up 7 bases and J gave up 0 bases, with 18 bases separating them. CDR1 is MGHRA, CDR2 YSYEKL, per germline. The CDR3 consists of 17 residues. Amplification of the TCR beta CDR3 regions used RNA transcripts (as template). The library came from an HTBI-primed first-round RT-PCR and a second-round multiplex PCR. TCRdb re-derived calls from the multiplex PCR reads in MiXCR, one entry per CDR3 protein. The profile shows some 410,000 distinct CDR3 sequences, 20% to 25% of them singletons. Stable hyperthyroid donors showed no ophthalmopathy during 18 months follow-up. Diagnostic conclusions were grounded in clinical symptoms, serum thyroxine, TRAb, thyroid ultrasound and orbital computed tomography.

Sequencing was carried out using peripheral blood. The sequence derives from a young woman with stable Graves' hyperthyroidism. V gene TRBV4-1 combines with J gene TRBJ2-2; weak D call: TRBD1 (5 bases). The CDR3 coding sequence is TGCGCCAGCACGCCAACCCTCAGGGCTTCGAACACCGGGGAGCTGTTTTTT. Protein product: CASTPTLRASNTGELFF.